The next 16 T cell receptor beta chains were all read from a single sample in a study of blood T cell repertoires in COVID-19. TCRdb's copy holds only in-frame clones and misses some; the assay was immunoSEQ multiplex PCR. There are more than 90,000 clones in the sample; approximately 88% occur only once, and approximately 20% lies in the top ten. The specimen was peripheral blood. These receptors were taken from a woman aged 60-75 years with COVID-19, enrolled during active disease.

The chain joins TRBV10-3 to TRBJ1-2; D is unclear. The V end was cut by 6 bases, the J end by 2 bases, with 13 bases between. Germline V CDR1 and CDR2: ENHRY, SYGVKD. The CDR3 loop spans 14 amino acids. This CDR3 reads CAISPGGSNYGYTF. The CDR3 nucleotides are TGTGCCATCAGCCCCGGAGGGTCCAACTATGGCTACACCTTC.

V usage is TRBV5-6 and J usage is TRBJ2-7, with 10 nucleotides matching TRBD1. CDR3 length: 14 amino acids. Germline V CDR1 and CDR2: SGHDT, YYEEEE. J gave up 4 bases and V 3 bases, and 4 bases lay outside the gene matches. The CDR3 sequence: CASSSGTGVYEQYF. CDR3 in DNA: TGTGCCAGCAGCTCCGGGACAGGGGTATACGAGCAGTACTTC. The variable domain in full, completed from reference TRBV5-6 and TRBJ2-7, reads DAGVTQSPTHLIKTRGQQVTLRCSPKSGHDTVSWYQQALGQGPQFIFQYYEEEERQRGNFPDRFSGHQFPNYSSELNVNALLLGDSALYLCASSSGTGVYEQYFGPGTRLTVT.

The chain joins TRBV5-4 to TRBJ2-7, with 7 bases that match TRBD1. With V trimmed by 3 bases and J by 7 bases, 10 bases remained unmatched. This CDR3 region has 14 residues. The V gene's germline CDR1 is SGHNT and CDR2 YYREEE (reference sequence). The CDR3, as DNA: TGTGCCAGCAGCTCACAGGGGCGGGCTGGAGAGCAGTACTTC. This translates into CASSSQGRAGEQYF.

The chain recombines TRBV2 with TRBJ2-3, with 9 nucleotides matching TRBD1. Germline values: CDR1 SNHLY, CDR2 FYNNEI. The CDR3 is 16 residues long. The V gene end was trimmed by 0 bases and the J gene end by 3 bases; junction bases not matched to a gene: 4. The CDR3 DNA reads as TGTGCCAGCAGTGAAGCCTGGGACAGGGCGACAGATACGCAGTATTTT. It is translated as CASSEAWDRATDTQYF.

This clone has a handful of counts. The V gene is TRBV7-9, the J gene TRBJ1-2; D gene uncertain. Germline CDR1 reads SEHNR; CDR2 reads FQNEAQ (reference sequence). CDR3 length: 10 residues. V was clipped by 11 bases and J by 7 bases, with 11 bases between them. The CDR3 sequence: CAVRALGYTF. The CDR3 nucleotides read TGTGCCGTGAGGGCACTTGGCTACACCTTC.

The V call is TRBV2, the J call TRBJ1-3; D ambiguous. The germline V gene has CDR1 SNHLY and CDR2 FYNNEI. The CDR3 extends over 12 amino acids. CDR3 nucleotide sequence: TGTGCAATCCAAACATCTGGAAACACCATATATTTT. Its translation is CAIQTSGNTIYF.

This clone came up a few times. This chain uses TRBV7-3 with TRBJ2-2; possibly TRBD1 for D (5 bases). The V gene's germline CDR1 is SGHTA and CDR2 FQGTGA. Trimming cost V 6 bases and J 5 bases, with 13 bases left between them. The CDR3 sequence is 14 residues long. The CDR3 sequence: CASSRMQGTGELFF. CDR3 coding DNA: TGTGCCAGCAGTAGAATGCAGGGTACCGGGGAGCTGTTTTTT.

The V gene is TRBV5-6, the J gene TRBJ1-5; TRBD1 aligns across 9 bases. Germline-derived CDR1 and CDR2 are SGHDT and YYEEEE. CDR3 size: 17 residues. V dropped 4 bases and J dropped 6; count of bases not matched to a gene: 14. The CDR3 nucleotides read TGTGCCAGCAGCCCCTGGCGGGGGACAGGGAATGTTCAGCCCCAGCATTTT. Translating it yields CASSPWRGTGNVQPQHF.

The V call is TRBV6-2 or TRBV6-3, the J call TRBJ2-2; the match to TRBD2 covers 7 bases. Per germline, CDR1 MNHEY and CDR2 SVGEGT. The CDR3 contains 15 residues. V was clipped by 2 bases and J by 4 bases; unmatched bases: 4. The CDR3 DNA sequence: TGTGCCAGCAGTTACGTAGCGGGCACCACCGGGGAGCTGTTTTTT. Its protein product is CASSYVAGTTGELFF.

This chain joins TRBV3-1 (or the pseudogene TRBV3-2) and TRBJ1-4; 12 bases fit TRBD1. The CDR3 is 17 amino acids. The germline V gene has CDR1 LGHDT and CDR2 YNNKEL (reference sequence). V was clipped by 6 bases and J by 9 bases; unmatched bases: 14. This CDR3 is CASRPGQGAYIAKKLFF. CDR3 DNA sequence: TGTGCCAGCAGGCCGGGACAGGGGGCCTATATAGCCAAAAAACTGTTTTTT.

The CDR3 loop reads CAMSGTGGEYSNQPQHF. CDR3 bases: TGTGCCATGTCCGGGACAGGGGGCGAGTATAGCAATCAGCCCCAGCATTTT. The V and J genes are TRBV24-1 and TRBJ1-5, with 12 bases matching TRBD1. Trimming took 11 bases from V and 0 from J; bases not matched to a gene: 10. The CDR3 is made up of 17 amino acids. Germline V gene data show CDR1 as KGHDR and CDR2 as SFDVKD.

This chain links TRBV6-7 with TRBJ1-5; the match to TRBD1 covers 8 bases. TRBV6-7 has ORF status, its function being uncertain. The CDR3 sequence is 16 residues long. Losses at the gene ends were 2 bases for V and 4 bases for J; bases not matched to a gene: 7. CDR3 coding DNA: TGTGCCAGCAGTTACGCAAACAGGGGGAGGAATCAGCCCCAGCATTTT. Translating it yields CASSYANRGRNQPQHF.

V is TRBV4-2 and J is TRBJ2-3; D perhaps matches TRBD2 (6 bases). Germline CDR1 reads LGHNA; CDR2 reads YNFKEQ. This CDR3 has 17 amino acids. Trimming stripped 1 base from V and 0 bases from J, with 14 bases between. CDR3 residues: CASSQGPRGTSTDTQYF. In DNA form, the CDR3 reads TGTGCCAGCAGCCAAGGGCCCCGGGGGACTAGCACAGATACGCAGTATTTT.

This sequence joins TRBV7-3 and TRBJ2-2, with D perhaps TRBD2 (5 bases). Trimming removed 3 bases at V and 6 bases at J, with 11 bases between. CDR1 and CDR2 (germline): SGHTA, FQGTGA. The CDR3 is 14 amino acids. This chain's CDR3 is CASSFAAGAGELFF. CDR3 coding DNA: TGTGCCAGCAGCTTCGCCGCCGGGGCCGGGGAGCTGTTTTTT.

This chain joins TRBV13 and TRBJ2-6; D unresolved. The CDR3 consists of 15 residues. Germline CDR1 reads PRHDT; CDR2 reads FYEKMQ (reference sequence). Trimming stripped 5 bases from V and 0 bases from J, with 8 bases between. CDR3 coding DNA: TGTGCCAGCAGCACCTCTAGCTCTGGGGCCAACGTCCTGACTTTC. It translates to CASSTSSSGANVLTF.

V gene TRBV18 combines with J gene TRBJ2-5, with TRBD2 as a possible D gene (6 bases). CDR3 length: 17 amino acids. Germline CDR1 is KGHSH and CDR2 is LQKENI. Trimming removed 3 bases from V and 1 base from J, with 18 bases in between. The DNA for the CDR3 is TGTGCCAGCTCACCCACGCCGCCCGGGGGTTCCCAAGAGACCCAGTACTTC. Its translation: CASSPTPPGGSQETQYF.